This record looks at one T cell receptor (beta chain) sequence and its context. As handled by the study authors: Reference gene primers were amplified, and this amplification served to estimate nucleated cell counts. TCRdb's table, derived via immunoSEQ multiplex PCR, lists solely in-frame clones and lacks some. V, J and clone size are those of that table, while D and trimming were read from the DNA. The data show around 440,000 clones, about 91% seen once. This record belongs to a study of blood T cell repertoires in COVID-19. Whole-study context: From T cells, B-cell-depleted T cells, or PBMCs came the material, which was cDNA or gDNA.

V shed 4 bases and J 4 bases; nucleotides not matched to a gene: 7. There are 15 residues in the CDR3. CDR1 and CDR2 (germline): SGHNT, YYREEE (reference sequence). While infection was still active, Seattle patients were enrolled and then followed longitudinally. Sequencing was done on a sample of peripheral blood. This TCR came from a woman aged 50 to 65 with COVID-19, enrolled during active disease. The rearrangement uses TRBV5-4 and TRBJ1-2, with 10 bases identical to TRBD1. CDR3: CASSPGQGVGYGYTF. The CDR3 nucleotides read TGTGCCAGCAGCCCCGGACAGGGGGTCGGCTATGGCTACACCTTC.